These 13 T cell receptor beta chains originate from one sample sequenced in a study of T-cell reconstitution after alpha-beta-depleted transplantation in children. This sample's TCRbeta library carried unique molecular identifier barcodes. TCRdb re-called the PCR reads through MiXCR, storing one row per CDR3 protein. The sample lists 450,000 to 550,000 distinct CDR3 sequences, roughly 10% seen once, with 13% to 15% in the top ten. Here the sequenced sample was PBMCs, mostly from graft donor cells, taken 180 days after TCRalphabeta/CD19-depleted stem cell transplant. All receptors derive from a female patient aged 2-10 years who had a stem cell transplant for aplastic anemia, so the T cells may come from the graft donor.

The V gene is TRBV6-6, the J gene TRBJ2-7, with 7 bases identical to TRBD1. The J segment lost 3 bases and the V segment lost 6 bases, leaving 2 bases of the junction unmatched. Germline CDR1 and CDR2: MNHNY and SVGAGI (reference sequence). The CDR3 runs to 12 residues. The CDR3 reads CASSDRDYEQYF. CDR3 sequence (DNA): TGTGCCAGCAGCGACAGGGACTACGAGCAGTACTTC.

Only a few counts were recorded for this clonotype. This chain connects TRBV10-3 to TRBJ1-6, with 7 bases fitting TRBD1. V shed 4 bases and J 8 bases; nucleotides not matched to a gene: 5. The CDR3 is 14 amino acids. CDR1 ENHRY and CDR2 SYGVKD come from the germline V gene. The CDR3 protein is CAISVNRGDSPLHF. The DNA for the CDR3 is TGTGCCATCAGTGTAAACAGGGGAGATTCACCCCTCCACTTT.

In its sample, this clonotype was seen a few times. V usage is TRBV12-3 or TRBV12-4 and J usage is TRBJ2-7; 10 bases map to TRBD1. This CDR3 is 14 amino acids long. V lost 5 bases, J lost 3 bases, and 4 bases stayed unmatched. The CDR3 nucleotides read TGTGCCAGCAGTCCTCGGACAGGGGGCTACGAGCAGTACTTC. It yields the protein CASSPRTGGYEQYF.

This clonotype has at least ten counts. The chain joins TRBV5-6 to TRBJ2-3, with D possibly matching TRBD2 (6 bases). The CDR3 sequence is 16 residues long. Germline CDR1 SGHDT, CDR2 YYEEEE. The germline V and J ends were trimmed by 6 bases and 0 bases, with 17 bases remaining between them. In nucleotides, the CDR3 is TGTGCCAGCACCCTCGGGGGACGCCTTAGCACAGATACGCAGTATTTT. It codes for CASTLGGRLSTDTQYF.

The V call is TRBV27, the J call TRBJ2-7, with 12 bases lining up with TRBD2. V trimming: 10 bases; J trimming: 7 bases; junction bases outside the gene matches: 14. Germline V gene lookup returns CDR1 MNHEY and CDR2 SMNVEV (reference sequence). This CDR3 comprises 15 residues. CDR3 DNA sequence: TGTGCCACCGGACTAGCGGGATGGGGATTACCGGAGCAGTACTTC. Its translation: CATGLAGWGLPEQYF.

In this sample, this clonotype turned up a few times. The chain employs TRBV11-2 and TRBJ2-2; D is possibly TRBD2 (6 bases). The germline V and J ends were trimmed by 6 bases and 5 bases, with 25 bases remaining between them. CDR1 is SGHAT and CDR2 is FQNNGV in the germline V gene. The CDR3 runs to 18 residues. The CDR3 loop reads CASSHKPLLAGRTGELFF. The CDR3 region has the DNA TGTGCCAGCAGTCACAAGCCATTACTAGCTGGTAGAACCGGGGAGCTGTTTTTT.

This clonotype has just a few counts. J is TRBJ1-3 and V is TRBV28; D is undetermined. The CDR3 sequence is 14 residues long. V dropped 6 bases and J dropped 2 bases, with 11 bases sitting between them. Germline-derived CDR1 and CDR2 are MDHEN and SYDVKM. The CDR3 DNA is TGTGCCAGCAGCTCCCCGGGCCCTGGAAACACCATATATTTT. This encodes CASSSPGPGNTIYF. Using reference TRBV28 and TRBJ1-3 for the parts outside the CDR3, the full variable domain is DVKVTQSSRYLVKRTGEKVFLECVQDMDHENMFWYRQDPGLGLRLIYFSYDVKMKEKGDIPEGYSVSREKKERFSLILESASTNQTSMYLCASSSPGPGNTIYFGEGSWLTVV.

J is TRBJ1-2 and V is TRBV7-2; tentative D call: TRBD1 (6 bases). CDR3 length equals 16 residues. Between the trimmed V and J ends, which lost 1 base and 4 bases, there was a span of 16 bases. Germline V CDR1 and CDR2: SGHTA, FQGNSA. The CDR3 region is CASSLEGGTLGYGYTF. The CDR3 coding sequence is TGTGCCAGCAGCTTAGAGGGGGGGACTCTGGGCTATGGCTACACCTTC.

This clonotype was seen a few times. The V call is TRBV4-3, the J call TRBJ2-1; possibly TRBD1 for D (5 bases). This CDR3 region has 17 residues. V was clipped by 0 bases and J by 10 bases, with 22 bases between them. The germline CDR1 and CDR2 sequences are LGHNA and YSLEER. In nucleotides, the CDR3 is TGCGCCAGCAGCCAAGATAGGGGCCGGTTGTGGGAAGGAGAGCAGTTCTTC. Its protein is CASSQDRGRLWEGEQFF.

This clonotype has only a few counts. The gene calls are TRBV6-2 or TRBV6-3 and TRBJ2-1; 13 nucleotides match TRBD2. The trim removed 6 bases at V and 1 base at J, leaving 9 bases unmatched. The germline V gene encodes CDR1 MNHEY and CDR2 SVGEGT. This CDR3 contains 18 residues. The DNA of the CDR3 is TGTGCCAGCAGCCCCCGGACTAGCGGGAGTCCTTCCTACAATGAGCAGTTCTTC. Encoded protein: CASSPRTSGSPSYNEQFF.

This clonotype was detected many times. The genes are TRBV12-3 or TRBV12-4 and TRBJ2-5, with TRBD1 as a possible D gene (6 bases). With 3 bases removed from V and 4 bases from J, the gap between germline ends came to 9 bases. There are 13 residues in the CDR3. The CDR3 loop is CASSFVQGETQYF. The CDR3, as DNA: TGTGCCAGCAGTTTTGTACAGGGAGAGACCCAGTACTTC.

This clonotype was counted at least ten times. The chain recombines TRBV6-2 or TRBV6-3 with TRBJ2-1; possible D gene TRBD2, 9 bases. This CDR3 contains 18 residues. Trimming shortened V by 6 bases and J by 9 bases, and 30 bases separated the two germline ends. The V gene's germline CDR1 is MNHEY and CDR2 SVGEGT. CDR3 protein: CASSLQGVWTSVFSEQFF. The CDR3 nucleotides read TGTGCCAGCAGCCTACAGGGGGTTTGGACTAGCGTGTTCAGTGAGCAGTTCTTC.

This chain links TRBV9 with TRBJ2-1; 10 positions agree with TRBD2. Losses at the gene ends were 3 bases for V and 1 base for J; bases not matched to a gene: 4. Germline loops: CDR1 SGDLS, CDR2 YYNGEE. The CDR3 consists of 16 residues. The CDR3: CASSDGAGGSYNEQFF. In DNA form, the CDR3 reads TGTGCCAGCAGCGATGGAGCGGGAGGGTCCTACAATGAGCAGTTCTTC.